This T cell receptor (beta chain) derives from a study of cytomegalovirus exposure and HLA in healthy donors. A multiplex PCR was run with 60 Vbeta primers and 13 Jbeta primers. TCRdb's copy holds only in-frame clones and misses some; the assay was immunoSEQ multiplex PCR. The sample lists approximately 100,000 clones; more than 75% were seen once. V was pared by 4 bases and J by 5 bases, with 7 bases of the junction left unmatched. Germline assignment: CDR1 SEHNR and CDR2 FQNEAQ (reference sequence). There are 15 residues in the CDR3. This clone showed up just a few times. The chain carries TRBV7-9 and TRBJ2-7, with TRBD2 matching 11 bases. The sample comprised PBMCs. The receptor's source is a woman between 45 and 65 years old in good health and CMV-seropositive. CDR3 region: CASSSGTSGSDEQYF. CDR3 coding DNA: TGTGCCAGCAGCTCGGGAACTAGCGGGAGCGACGAGCAGTACTTC. Variable domain in full (rest from reference TRBV7-9 and TRBJ2-7): DTGVSQNPRHKITKRGQNVTFRCDPISEHNRLYWYRQTLGQGPEFLTYFQNEAQLEKSRLLSDRFSAERPKGSFSTLEIQRTEQGDSAMYLCASSSGTSGSDEQYFGPGTRLTVT.